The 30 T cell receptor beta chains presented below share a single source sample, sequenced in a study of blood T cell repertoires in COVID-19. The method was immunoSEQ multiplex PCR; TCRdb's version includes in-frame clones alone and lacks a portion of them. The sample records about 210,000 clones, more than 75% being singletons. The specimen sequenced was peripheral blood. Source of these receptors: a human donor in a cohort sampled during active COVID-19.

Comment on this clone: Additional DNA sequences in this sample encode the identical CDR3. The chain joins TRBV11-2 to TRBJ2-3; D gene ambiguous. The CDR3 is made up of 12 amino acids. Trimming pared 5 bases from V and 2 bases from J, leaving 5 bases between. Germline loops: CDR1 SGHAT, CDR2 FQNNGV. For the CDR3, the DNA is TGTGCCAGCAGCCCATCCACAGATACGCAGTATTTT. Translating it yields CASSPSTDTQYF.

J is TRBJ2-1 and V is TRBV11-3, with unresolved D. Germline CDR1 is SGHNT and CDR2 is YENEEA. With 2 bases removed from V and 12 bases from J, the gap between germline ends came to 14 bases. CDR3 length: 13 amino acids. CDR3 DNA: TGTGCCAGCAGCTTATTTAGGTCAGGCCTGCAGTTCTTC. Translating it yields CASSLFRSGLQFF.

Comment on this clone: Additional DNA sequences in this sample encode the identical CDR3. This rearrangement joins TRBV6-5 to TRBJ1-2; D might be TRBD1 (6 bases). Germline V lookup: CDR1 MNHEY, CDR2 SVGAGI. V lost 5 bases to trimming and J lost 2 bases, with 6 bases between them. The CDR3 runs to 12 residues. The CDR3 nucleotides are TGTGCCAGCAGTCAGGGGAACTATGGCTACACCTTC. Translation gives CASSQGNYGYTF.

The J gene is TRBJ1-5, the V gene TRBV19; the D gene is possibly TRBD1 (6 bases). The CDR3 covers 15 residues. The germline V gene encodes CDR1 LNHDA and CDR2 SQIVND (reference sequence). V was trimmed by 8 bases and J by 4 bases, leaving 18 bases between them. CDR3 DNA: TGTGCCAGTTCACAACACAGGGAAACGAATCAGCCCCAGCATTTT. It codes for CASSQHRETNQPQHF. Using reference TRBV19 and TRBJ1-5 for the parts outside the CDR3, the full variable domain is DGGITQSPKYLFRKEGQNVTLSCEQNLNHDAMYWYRQDPGQGLRLIYYSQIVNDFQKGDIAEGYSVSREKKESFPLTVTSAQKNPTAFYLCASSQHRETNQPQHFGDGTRLSIL.

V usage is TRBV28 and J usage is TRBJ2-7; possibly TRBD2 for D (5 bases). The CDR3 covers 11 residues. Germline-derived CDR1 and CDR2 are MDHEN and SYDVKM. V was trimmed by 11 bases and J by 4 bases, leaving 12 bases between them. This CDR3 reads CAAGRMYEQYF. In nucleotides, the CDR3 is TGTGCCGCGGGCCGCATGTACGAGCAGTACTTC.

CDR3 DNA: TGTGCCAGCAGGCCGGACACGGGACTCCAAAATGAGCAGTTCTTC. Translation: CASRPDTGLQNEQFF. This chain uses TRBV5-4 with TRBJ2-1; possibly TRBD2 for D (6 bases). The V gene's germline CDR1 is SGHNT and CDR2 YYREEE (reference sequence). The CDR3 covers 15 residues. Trimming stripped 5 bases from V and 7 bases from J, with 19 bases between.

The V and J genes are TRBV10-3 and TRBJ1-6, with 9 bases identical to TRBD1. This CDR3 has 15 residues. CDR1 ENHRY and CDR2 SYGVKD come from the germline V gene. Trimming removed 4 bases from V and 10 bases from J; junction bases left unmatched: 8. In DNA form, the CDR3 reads TGTGCCATCAGTGTCGGACAGGGGCCCCACTCACCCCTCCACTTT. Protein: CAISVGQGPHSPLHF.

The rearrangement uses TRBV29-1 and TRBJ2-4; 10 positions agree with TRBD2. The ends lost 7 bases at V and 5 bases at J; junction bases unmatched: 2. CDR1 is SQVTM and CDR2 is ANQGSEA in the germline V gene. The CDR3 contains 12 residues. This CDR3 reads CSAGLAENIQYF. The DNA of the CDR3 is TGCAGCGCTGGACTAGCGGAAAACATTCAGTACTTC.

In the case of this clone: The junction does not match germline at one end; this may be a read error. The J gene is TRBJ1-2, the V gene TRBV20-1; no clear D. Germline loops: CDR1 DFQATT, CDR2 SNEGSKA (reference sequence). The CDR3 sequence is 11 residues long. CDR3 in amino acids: CSARDHPTLLF. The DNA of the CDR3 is TGCAGTGCTAGAGATCACCCGACATTACTCTTC.

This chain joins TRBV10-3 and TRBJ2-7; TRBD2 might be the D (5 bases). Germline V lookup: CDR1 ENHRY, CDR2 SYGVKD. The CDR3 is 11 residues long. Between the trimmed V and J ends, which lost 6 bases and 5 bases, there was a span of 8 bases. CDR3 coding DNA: TGTGCCATCAGACAACTAGACGAGCAGTACTTC. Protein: CAIRQLDEQYF.

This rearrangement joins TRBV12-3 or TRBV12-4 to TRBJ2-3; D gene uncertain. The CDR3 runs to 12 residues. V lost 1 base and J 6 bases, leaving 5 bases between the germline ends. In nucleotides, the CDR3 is TGTGCCAGCAGTTTAGGAGATGATACGCAGTATTTT. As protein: CASSLGDDTQYF.

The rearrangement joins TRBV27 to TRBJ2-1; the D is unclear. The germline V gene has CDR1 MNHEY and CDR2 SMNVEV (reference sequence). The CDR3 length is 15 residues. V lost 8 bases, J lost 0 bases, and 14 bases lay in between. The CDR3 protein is CASCATRSSYNEQFF. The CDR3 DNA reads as TGTGCCAGCTGTGCAACAAGGAGCTCCTACAATGAGCAGTTCTTC.

The CDR3 spells CATSGSLARDEQFF. The CDR3 bases are TGTGCCACCAGTGGCTCCCTGGCCCGGGATGAGCAGTTCTTC. The chain combines TRBV24-1 with TRBJ2-1; no firm D call. V was pared by 5 bases and J by 8 bases, with 15 bases between. Germline CDR1 KGHDR, CDR2 SFDVKD. This CDR3 has 14 residues.

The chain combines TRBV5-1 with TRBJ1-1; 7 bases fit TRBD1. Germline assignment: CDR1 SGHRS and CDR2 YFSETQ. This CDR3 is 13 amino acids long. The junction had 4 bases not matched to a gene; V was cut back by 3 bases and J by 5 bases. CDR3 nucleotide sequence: TGCGCCAGCAGCTACAGGGGACAAACTGAAGCTTTCTTT. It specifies CASSYRGQTEAFF. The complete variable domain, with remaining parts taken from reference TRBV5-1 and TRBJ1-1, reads KAGVTQTPRYLIKTRGQQVTLSCSPISGHRSVSWYQQTPGQGLQFLFEYFSETQRNKGNFPGRFSGRQFSNSRSEMNVSTLELGDSALYLCASSYRGQTEAFFGQGTRLTVV.

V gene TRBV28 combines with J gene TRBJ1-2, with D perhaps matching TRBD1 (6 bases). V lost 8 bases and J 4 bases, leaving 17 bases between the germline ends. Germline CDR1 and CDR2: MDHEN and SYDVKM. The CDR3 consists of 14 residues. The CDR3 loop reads CASSGWEGGYGYTF. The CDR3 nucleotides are TGTGCCAGCTCAGGCTGGGAGGGGGGCTATGGCTACACCTTC.

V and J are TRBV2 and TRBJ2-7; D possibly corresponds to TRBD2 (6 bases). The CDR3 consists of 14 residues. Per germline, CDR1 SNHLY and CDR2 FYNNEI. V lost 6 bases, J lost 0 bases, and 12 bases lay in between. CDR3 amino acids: CASRAGPHSYEQYF. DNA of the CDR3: TGTGCCAGCAGGGCGGGACCGCACTCCTACGAGCAGTACTTC.

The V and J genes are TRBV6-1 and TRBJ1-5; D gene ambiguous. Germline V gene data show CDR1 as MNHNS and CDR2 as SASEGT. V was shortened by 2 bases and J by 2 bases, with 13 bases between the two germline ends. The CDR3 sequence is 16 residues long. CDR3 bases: TGTGCCAGCAGTGAAAGTGGAGGGATGGGCAATCAGCCCCAGCATTTT. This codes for CASSESGGMGNQPQHF.

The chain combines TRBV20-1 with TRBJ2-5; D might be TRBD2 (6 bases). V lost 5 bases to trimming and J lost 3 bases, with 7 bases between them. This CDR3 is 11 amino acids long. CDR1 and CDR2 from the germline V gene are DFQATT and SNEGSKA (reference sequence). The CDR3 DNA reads TGCAGTGCTTTAGCGGAAGAGACCCAGTACTTC. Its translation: CSALAEETQYF.

The CDR3 loop is CASSSNGERGGRETQYF. Written as DNA, the CDR3 is TGCGCCAGCAGCTCGAATGGAGAACGGGGGGGAAGAGAGACCCAGTACTTC. The chain combines TRBV5-1 with TRBJ2-5; TRBD2 agrees at 8 bases. The junction had 14 bases not matched to a gene; V was cut back by 3 bases and J by 4 bases. This CDR3 comprises 17 residues. CDR1 and CDR2 from the germline V gene are SGHRS and YFSETQ.

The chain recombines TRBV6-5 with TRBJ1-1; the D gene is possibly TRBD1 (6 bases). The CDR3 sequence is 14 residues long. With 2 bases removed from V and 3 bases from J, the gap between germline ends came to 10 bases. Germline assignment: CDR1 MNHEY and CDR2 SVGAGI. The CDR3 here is CASSYQGLDTEAFF. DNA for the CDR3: TGTGCCAGCAGTTACCAGGGGTTGGACACTGAAGCTTTCTTT.

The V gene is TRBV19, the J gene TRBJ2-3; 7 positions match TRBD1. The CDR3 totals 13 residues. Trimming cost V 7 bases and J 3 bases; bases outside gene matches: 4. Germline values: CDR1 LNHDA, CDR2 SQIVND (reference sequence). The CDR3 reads CASKGAETDTQYF. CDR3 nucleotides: TGTGCCAGTAAGGGGGCAGAGACAGATACGCAGTATTTT.

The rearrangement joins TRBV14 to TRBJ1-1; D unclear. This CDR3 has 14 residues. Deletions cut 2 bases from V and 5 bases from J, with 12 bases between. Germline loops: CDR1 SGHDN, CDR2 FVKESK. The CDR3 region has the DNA TGTGCCAGCAGCCAACTATCCCCGGGAACTGAAGCTTTCTTT. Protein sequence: CASSQLSPGTEAFF.

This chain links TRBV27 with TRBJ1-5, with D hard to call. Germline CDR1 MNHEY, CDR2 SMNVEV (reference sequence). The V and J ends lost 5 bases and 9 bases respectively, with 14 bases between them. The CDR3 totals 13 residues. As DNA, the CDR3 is TGTGCCAGCAGTCCAAACCTCGGTGGGCCCCAGCATTTT. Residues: CASSPNLGGPQHF.

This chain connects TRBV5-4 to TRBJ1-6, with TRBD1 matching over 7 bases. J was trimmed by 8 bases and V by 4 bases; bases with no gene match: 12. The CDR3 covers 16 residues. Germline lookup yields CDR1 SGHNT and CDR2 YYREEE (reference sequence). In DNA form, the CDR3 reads TGTGCCAGCAGCCCCCAAGGGTATCAGGGGGATTCACCCCTCCACTTT. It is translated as CASSPQGYQGDSPLHF.

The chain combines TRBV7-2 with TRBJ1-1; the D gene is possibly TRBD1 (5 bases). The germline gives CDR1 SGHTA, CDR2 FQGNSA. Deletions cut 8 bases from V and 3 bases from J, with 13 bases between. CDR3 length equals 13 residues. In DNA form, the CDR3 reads TGTGCCAGCCCGGACCAGGGCGACACTGAAGCTTTCTTT. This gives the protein CASPDQGDTEAFF.

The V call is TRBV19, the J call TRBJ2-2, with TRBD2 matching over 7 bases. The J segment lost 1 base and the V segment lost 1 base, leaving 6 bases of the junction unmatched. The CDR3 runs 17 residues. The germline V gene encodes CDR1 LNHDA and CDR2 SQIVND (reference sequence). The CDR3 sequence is CASSIVGASGNTGELFF. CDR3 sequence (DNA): TGTGCCAGTAGTATAGTCGGGGCTAGCGGGAACACCGGGGAGCTGTTTTTT.

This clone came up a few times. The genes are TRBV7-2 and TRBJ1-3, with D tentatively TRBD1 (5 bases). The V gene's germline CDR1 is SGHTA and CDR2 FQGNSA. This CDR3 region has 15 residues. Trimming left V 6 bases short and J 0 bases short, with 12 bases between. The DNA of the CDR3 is TGTGCCAGCAGTCCGGGACTGAACTCTGGAAACACCATATATTTT. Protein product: CASSPGLNSGNTIYF.

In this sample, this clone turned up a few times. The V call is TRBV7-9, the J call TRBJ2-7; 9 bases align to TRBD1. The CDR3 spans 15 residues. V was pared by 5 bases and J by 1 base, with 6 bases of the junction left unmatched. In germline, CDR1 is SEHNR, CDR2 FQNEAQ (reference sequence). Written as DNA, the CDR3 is TGTGCCAGCAGCCCAGGGACAGGGCCATCCTACGAGCAGTACTTC. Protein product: CASSPGTGPSYEQYF.

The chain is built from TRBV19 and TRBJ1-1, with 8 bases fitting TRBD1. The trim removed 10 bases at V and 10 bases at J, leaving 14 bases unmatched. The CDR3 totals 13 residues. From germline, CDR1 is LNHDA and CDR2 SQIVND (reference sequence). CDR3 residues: CATSTGVSMGAFF. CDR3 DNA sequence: TGTGCCACCTCGACAGGGGTTAGCATGGGAGCTTTCTTT.

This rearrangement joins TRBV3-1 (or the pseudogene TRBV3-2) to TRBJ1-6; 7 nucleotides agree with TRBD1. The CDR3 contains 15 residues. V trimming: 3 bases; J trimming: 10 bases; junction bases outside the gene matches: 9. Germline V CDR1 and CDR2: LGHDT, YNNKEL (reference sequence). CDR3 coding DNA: TGTGCCAGCAGCCACAGGGGGTCGCGTGGCTCACCCCTCCACTTT. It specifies CASSHRGSRGSPLHF.